This T cell receptor beta chain was sequenced in a study of blood T cells in healthy people across ages. It was with a sample-barcoded 5' primer and a J-beta primer mix that a second PCR of roughly 7 to 12 cycles was run. TCRdb processed the 5' RACE reads anew with MiXCR; each CDR3 protein has one entry. Of roughly 800,000 distinct CDR3 sequences in the sample, roughly 60% were seen once. General study points: When set beside aged donors, long-lived donors presented more naive CD4+ cells and higher diversity.

This clonotype came up once. Its antigen is unknown. This TCR was recovered from a man younger than 45 in good health. Material for sequencing was blood.

The DNA of the CDR3 is TGTGCCACCGGGGAGACAGATACGCAGTATTTT. This translates into CATGETDTQYF. V gene TRBV2 combines with J gene TRBJ2-3, with a tentative D call TRBD2 (5 bases). Trimming removed 10 bases at V and 3 bases at J, with 8 bases between. The CDR3 has 11 amino acids. Per the germline V gene, CDR1 is SNHLY and CDR2 is FYNNEI.